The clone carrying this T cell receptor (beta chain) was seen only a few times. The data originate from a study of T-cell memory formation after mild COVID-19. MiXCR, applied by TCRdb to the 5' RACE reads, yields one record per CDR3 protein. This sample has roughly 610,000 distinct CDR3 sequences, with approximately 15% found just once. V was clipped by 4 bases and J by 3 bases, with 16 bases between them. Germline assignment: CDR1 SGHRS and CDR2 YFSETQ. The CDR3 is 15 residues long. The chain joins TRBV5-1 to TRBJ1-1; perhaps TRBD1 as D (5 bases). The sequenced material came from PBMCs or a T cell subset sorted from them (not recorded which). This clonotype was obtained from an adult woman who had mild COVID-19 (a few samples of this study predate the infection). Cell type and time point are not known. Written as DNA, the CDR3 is TGCGCCAGCAGCCCTGGGGACTTCTTCTACACTGAAGCTTTCTTT. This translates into CASSPGDFFYTEAFF. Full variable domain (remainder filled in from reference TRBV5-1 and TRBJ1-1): KAGVTQTPRYLIKTRGQQVTLSCSPISGHRSVSWYQQTPGQGLQFLFEYFSETQRNKGNFPGRFSGRQFSNSRSEMNVSTLELGDSALYLCASSPGDFFYTEAFFGQGTRLTVV.